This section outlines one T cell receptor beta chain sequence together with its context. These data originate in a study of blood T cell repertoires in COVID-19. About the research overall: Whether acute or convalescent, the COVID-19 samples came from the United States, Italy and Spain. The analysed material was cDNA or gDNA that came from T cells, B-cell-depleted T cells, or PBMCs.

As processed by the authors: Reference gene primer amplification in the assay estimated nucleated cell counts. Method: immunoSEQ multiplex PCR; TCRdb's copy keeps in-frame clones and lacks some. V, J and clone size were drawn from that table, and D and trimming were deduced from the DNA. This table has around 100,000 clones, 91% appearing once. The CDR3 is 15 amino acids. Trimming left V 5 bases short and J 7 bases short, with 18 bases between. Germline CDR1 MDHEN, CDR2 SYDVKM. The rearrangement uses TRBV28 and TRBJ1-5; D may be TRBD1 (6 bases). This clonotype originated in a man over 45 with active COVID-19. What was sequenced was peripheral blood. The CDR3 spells CASSTEQGVRQPQHF. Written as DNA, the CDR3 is TGTGCCAGCAGTACGGAACAGGGCGTTAGGCAGCCCCAGCATTTT.